These 10 T cell receptor beta chains were sequenced from one sample in a study of T cell changes during pregnancy in multiple sclerosis. Measured with immunoSEQ multiplex PCR; TCRdb has only the in-frame clones, and not every one. The sample includes around 84,000 clones, roughly 94% of them seen just once. This specimen was peripheral blood, taken in the second trimester of pregnancy. Every receptor here comes from a female donor in good health, enrolled as a control in a pregnancy study.

This sequence joins TRBV19 and TRBJ2-6; D unresolved. This CDR3 has 15 amino acids. V lost 6 bases and J 0 bases, leaving 9 bases between the germline ends. Germline V gene lookup returns CDR1 LNHDA and CDR2 SQIVND (reference sequence). CDR3 sequence: CASSPRRSGANVLTF. The CDR3 DNA reads TGTGCCAGTAGCCCCAGGCGCTCTGGGGCCAACGTCCTGACTTTC.

The rearrangement joins TRBV7-2 to TRBJ2-5; TRBD1 agrees at 10 bases. CDR1 and CDR2 from the germline V gene are SGHTA and FQGNSA. The CDR3 is 15 amino acids. The J segment lost 5 bases and the V segment lost 5 bases, leaving 8 bases of the junction unmatched. For the CDR3, the DNA is TGTGCCAGCAGCCCGCGGACAGGGGGGAGGGAGACCCAGTACTTC. Residues: CASSPRTGGRETQYF.

The chain joins TRBV5-1 to TRBJ2-4; TRBD2 matches 8 bases. Germline CDR1 SGHRS, CDR2 YFSETQ. J was trimmed by 6 bases and V by 3 bases; bases with no gene match: 11. The length of the CDR3 is 16 residues. CDR3 residues: CASSSRTERELNIQYF. CDR3 nucleotides: TGCGCCAGCAGCTCACGGACCGAGCGGGAGTTAAACATTCAGTACTTC. Full variable domain (outside the CDR3, taken from reference TRBV5-1 and TRBJ2-4): KAGVTQTPRYLIKTRGQQVTLSCSPISGHRSVSWYQQTPGQGLQFLFEYFSETQRNKGNFPGRFSGRQFSNSRSEMNVSTLELGDSALYLCASSSRTERELNIQYFGAGTRLSVL.

The V gene is TRBV6-6, the J gene TRBJ2-6; no definite D call. Trimming pared 4 bases from V and 3 bases from J, leaving 4 bases between. The CDR3 length is 13 residues. Germline V CDR1 and CDR2: MNHNY, SVGAGI (reference sequence). The CDR3 DNA sequence: TGTGCCAGCAGTTCTTATGGGGCCAACGTCCTGACTTTC. Translating it yields CASSSYGANVLTF.

This clone was recorded once. This chain joins TRBV21-1 and TRBJ2-1; TRBD2, the table's D call, lacks a check against the DNA. TRBV21-1 counts as a pseudogene. The CDR3 runs to 14 residues. The CDR3 protein is CASSKALRNNEQFF. The DNA of the CDR3 is TGTGCCAGCAGCAAAGCTCTGCGAAACAATGAGCAGTTCTTC.

This chain joins TRBV5-1 and TRBJ2-7; 7 bases map to TRBD1. Germline trimming cut 4 bases from V and 5 bases from J; bases unmatched to any gene: 9. Per the germline V gene, CDR1 is SGHRS and CDR2 is YFSETQ. The CDR3 is made up of 14 amino acids. CDR3 protein: CASSGTDTVDEQYF. CDR3 DNA: TGCGCCAGCAGCGGGACAGATACTGTGGACGAGCAGTACTTC.

The CDR3 nucleotides read TGTGCCAGCAGACTACAGGGGAAAGGGGAGACCCAGTACTTC. Amino acids: CASRLQGKGETQYF. V is TRBV28 and J is TRBJ2-5; 7 positions agree with TRBD1. Trimming at V came to 6 bases and at J to 5 bases, leaving 9 bases not matched to a gene. Per the germline V gene, CDR1 is MDHEN and CDR2 is SYDVKM. CDR3 size: 14 residues.

V is TRBV5-5 and J is TRBJ2-5; 7 bases align to TRBD2. With 0 bases clipped from V and 1 base from J, the junction kept 6 bases outside the gene matches. The CDR3 contains 16 residues. Germline V gene lookup returns CDR1 SGHKS and CDR2 YYEKEE (reference sequence). Written as DNA, the CDR3 is TGTGCCAGCAGCTTGGATCCTAGCGGAACCCAAGAGACCCAGTACTTC. Amino acid sequence: CASSLDPSGTQETQYF.

V and J are TRBV30 and TRBJ1-4; TRBD1 matches at 8 bases. Germline V CDR1 and CDR2: GTSNPN, SVGIG (reference sequence). The CDR3 is 13 amino acids. V lost 3 bases, J lost 8 bases, and 5 bases stayed unmatched. The CDR3 spells CAWSDRGGEKLFF. DNA of the CDR3: TGTGCCTGGAGCGACAGGGGTGGGGAAAAACTGTTTTTT.

The rearrangement links TRBV5-8 to TRBJ2-5; 12 bases are shared with TRBD1. The V gene's germline CDR1 is SGHTS and CDR2 YDEGEE. The length of the CDR3 is 15 residues. With V trimmed by 4 bases and J by 4 bases, 5 bases remained unmatched. The chain's CDR3 is CASSQGQGAGETQYF. The CDR3, as DNA: TGTGCCAGCAGCCAGGGACAGGGGGCAGGAGAGACCCAGTACTTC. Full variable domain (remainder filled in from reference TRBV5-8 and TRBJ2-5): EAGVTQSPTHLIKTRGQQATLRCSPISGHTSVYWYQQALGLGLQFLLWYDEGEERNRGNFPPRFSGRQFPNYSSELNVNALELEDSALYLCASSQGQGAGETQYFGPGTRLLVL.